The T cell receptor beta chain under discussion was sequenced for a study of CD8+CD57+ T cells in acquired aplastic anemia. About the research overall: 3.2 ug was the average amount of DNA from sorted CD4+ and CD8+ cells. Study-wide findings and caveats: Patients and controls had in common 25 to 30 CD8+ CDR3 sequences.

This clonotype was counted at least ten times. Its antigen is not known. Both TCR beta VDJ combination and CDR3 sequence profiling were carried out. Genomic DNA was the template for this profiling. TCRdb re-called the reads through MiXCR, storing one row per CDR3 protein. Of approximately 200,000 distinct CDR3 sequences detected, roughly 64% appear once; the ten largest clones hold just over 45%. This CDR3 is 14 amino acids long. Between the trimmed V and J ends, which lost 2 bases and 4 bases, there was a span of 12 bases. Germline V gives CDR1 SGHTS, CDR2 YDEGEE. The chain employs TRBV5-8 and TRBJ1-2; weak D call: TRBD1 (6 bases). The clonotype originates from a human donor with severe aplastic anemia or a healthy control (not recorded which). The sample consisted of sorted CD4+, CD8+, or CD8+CD57+ T cells (not recorded which) from PBMCs. CDR3 nucleotides: TGTGCCAGCAGCTTTCGGGGGGCACCCTATGGCTACACCTTC. It specifies CASSFRGAPYGYTF.